The 10 T cell receptor beta chains below all came from one sample that was sequenced in a study of HIV-infected patients and healthy controls. All unsorted peripheral T cells were captured because whole blood was used without fractionation. Reverse transcription used 450 to 550 ng RNA and constant-region primers for alpha and beta. Using multiplexing indices, alpha and beta chain libraries were generated apart by chain-specific third strand synthesis. A single record per CDR3 protein comes from TCRdb applying MiXCR to the 5' RACE reads. The sample contains roughly 18,000 distinct CDR3 sequences, roughly 9% of which appear only once. Sequencing was performed on blood. The origin of the receptors is an adult in good health.

The gene calls are TRBV5-1 and TRBJ1-5; TRBD1 is a possible D gene (5 bases). CDR1 and CDR2 (germline): SGHRS, YFSETQ. V lost 0 bases to trimming and J lost 0 bases, with 7 bases between them. The CDR3 has 15 residues. This CDR3 reads CASSLGDPSNQPQHF. The CDR3 DNA reads as TGCGCCAGCAGCTTGGGGGACCCTAGCAATCAGCCCCAGCATTTT.

This clonotype was picked up many times. This chain connects TRBV19 to TRBJ2-1; TRBD2 agrees at 9 bases. The germline V gene has CDR1 LNHDA and CDR2 SQIVND (reference sequence). The CDR3 is 14 residues long. V gave up 5 bases and J gave up 6 bases; unmatched junction bases: 5. Written as DNA, the CDR3 is TGTGCCAGTAGTCCGGGACTAGCCGGCAATGAGCAGTTCTTC. As protein: CASSPGLAGNEQFF.

This clonotype is medium-sized in the sample. V gene TRBV29-1 combines with J gene TRBJ1-1, with D unclear. CDR3 length: 10 residues. In germline, CDR1 is SQVTM, CDR2 ANQGSEA. V lost 7 bases to trimming and J lost 5 bases, with 8 bases between them. The CDR3, as DNA: TGCAGCGCCTTCTGGACTGAAGCTTTCTTT. Translated: CSAFWTEAFF.

This clonotype is labeled as medium-sized. V is TRBV6-2 or TRBV6-3 and J is TRBJ2-3; D unclear. The CDR3 spans 15 residues. Trimming removed 6 bases from V and 4 bases from J, with 17 bases in between. Germline V gene lookup returns CDR1 MNHEY and CDR2 SVGEGT. CDR3 amino acids: CASSSAAMKADTQYF. CDR3 DNA: TGTGCCAGCAGCTCGGCGGCGATGAAGGCAGATACGCAGTATTTT.

This clonotype is labeled as medium-sized. V usage is TRBV10-3 and J usage is TRBJ2-1, with 8 bases identical to TRBD2. The CDR3 is made up of 14 amino acids. Per germline, CDR1 ENHRY and CDR2 SYGVKD. V trimming: 8 bases; J trimming: 2 bases; junction bases outside the gene matches: 5. The CDR3 protein is CAIRGSGTYNEQFF. CDR3 coding DNA: TGTGCCATCCGTGGTAGCGGGACCTACAATGAGCAGTTCTTC.

This clonotype was seen many times. V is TRBV18 and J is TRBJ2-5; TRBD1 or TRBD2 may be the D gene (6 bases each). CDR3 length: 16 amino acids. Between the trimmed V and J ends, which lost 6 bases and 5 bases, there was a span of 22 bases. Germline lookup yields CDR1 KGHSH and CDR2 LQKENI. The CDR3 loop is CASSPKTGLQGETQYF. CDR3 in DNA: TGTGCCAGCTCGCCGAAAACGGGACTTCAGGGGGAGACCCAGTACTTC.

This clonotype is medium-sized by share. This chain connects TRBV11-2 to TRBJ2-6; D ambiguous. The germline V gene has CDR1 SGHAT and CDR2 FQNNGV. The CDR3 is made up of 16 amino acids. Trimming took 6 bases from V and 0 from J, leaving 12 bases between them. As DNA, the CDR3 is TGTGCCAGCAGTCGTGTCGGGCTCTCTGGGGCCAACGTCCTGACTTTC. Its protein is CASSRVGLSGANVLTF. The full variable domain, completed using reference TRBV11-2 and TRBJ2-6, is EAGVAQSPRYKIIEKRQSVAFWCNPISGHATLYWYQQILGQGPKLLIQFQNNGVVDDSQLPKDRFSAERLKGVDSTLKIQPAKLEDSAVYLCASSRVGLSGANVLTFGAGSRLTVL.

In its sample, this clonotype ranks as medium-sized. CDR3 protein: CASTTDRATEAFF. CDR3 DNA: TGTGCCAGCACGACGGACAGGGCCACTGAAGCTTTCTTT. V usage is TRBV2 and J usage is TRBJ1-1, with 8 nucleotides matching TRBD1. The V gene's germline CDR1 is SNHLY and CDR2 FYNNEI. The CDR3 totals 13 residues. Germline trimming cut 7 bases from V and 4 bases from J; bases unmatched to any gene: 5. Looking up the rest from reference TRBV2 and TRBJ1-1 gives the full variable domain: EPEVTQTPSHQVTQMGQEVILRCVPISNHLYFYWYRQILGQKVEFLVSFYNNEISEKSEIFDDQFSVERPDGSNFTLKIRSTKLEDSAMYFCASTTDRATEAFFGQGTRLTVV.

The sample holds many counts of this clonotype. J is TRBJ2-3 and V is TRBV7-9; no clear D. The CDR3 extends over 12 amino acids. V was shortened by 1 base and J by 9 bases, with 8 bases between the two germline ends. Germline assignment: CDR1 SEHNR and CDR2 FQNEAQ (reference sequence). CDR3 in amino acids: CASSLEELTQYF. The CDR3 DNA follows: TGTGCCAGCAGCTTAGAGGAGTTGACGCAGTATTTT.

The table lists this clonotype with many counts. This chain links TRBV20-1 with TRBJ2-3; D remains unclear. This CDR3 region has 12 residues. Looked up from germline, CDR1 is DFQATT and CDR2 is SNEGSKA (reference sequence). V gave up 1 base and J gave up 2 bases, with 4 bases separating them. The CDR3 is CSARGDTDTQYF. In nucleotides, the CDR3 is TGCAGTGCTAGAGGGGACACAGATACGCAGTATTTT.